Listed here is a single TCR beta chain. The antigen it binds to is not known. No base qualities exist here, and no much larger clone lies one base off it. Reading the germline V gene gives CDR1 SNHLY and CDR2 FYNNEI. Including the terminal cysteine and phenylalanine, the CDR3 comprises 12 residues. Of all the DNA, just the CDR3 is kept, 36 bases in frame from base 1. Trimming removed 6 bases from V and 6 bases from J, leaving 12 bases between the germline ends. This record belongs to a study of response to subunit inactivated influenza vaccine (dated by TCRdb to 2016 to 2019). Regarding the research as a whole: Deep quantitative profiling of the T cell receptor repertoire was used in the study to follow responses to a trivalent subunit inactivated influenza vaccine. Study-level results and caveats: The authors suggested that each seasonal influenza vaccination may recruit only a limited number of new T cells.

Library creation used RT-PCR. The sequencer was an Illumina HiSeq 2500. TCRdb reprocessed the public reads (quality trimming at Q25 with fastp, clone calling with MiXCR) and kept in-frame beta chains. All rows with the same CDR3 protein become a single entry with the most common DNA and genes. This sample has about 520,000 distinct CDR3 sequences in its table, and over 25% of those were observed once. Of the sample, under 2.5% is held by the ten largest clones. This sequence was found in a man aged 50-60 years who received an inactivated influenza vaccine. Donor details come from another sample of the same person, matched by shared clones. The rearrangement combines TRBV2 with TRBJ2-7, with a weak D call of TRBD2 (6 bases match). This material consisted of CD4+ T cells sorted from PBMCs, taken about 5 days after vaccination. The DNA is TGTGCCAGCAGCCGGGGAGGAGCCGAGCAGTACTTC. Its coded protein is CASSRGGAEQYF.